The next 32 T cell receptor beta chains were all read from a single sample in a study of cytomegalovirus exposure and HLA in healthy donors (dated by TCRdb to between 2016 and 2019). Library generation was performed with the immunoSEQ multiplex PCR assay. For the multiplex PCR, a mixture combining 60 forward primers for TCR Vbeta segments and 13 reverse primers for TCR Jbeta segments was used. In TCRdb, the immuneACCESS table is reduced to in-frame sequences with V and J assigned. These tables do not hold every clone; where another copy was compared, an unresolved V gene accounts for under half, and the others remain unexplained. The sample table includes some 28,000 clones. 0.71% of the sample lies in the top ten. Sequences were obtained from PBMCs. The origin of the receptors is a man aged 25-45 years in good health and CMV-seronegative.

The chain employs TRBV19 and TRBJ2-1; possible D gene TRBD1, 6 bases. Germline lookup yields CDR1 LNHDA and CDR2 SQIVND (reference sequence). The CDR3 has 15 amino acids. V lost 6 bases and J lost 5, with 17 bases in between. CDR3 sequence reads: CASRSRGKGDNEQFF. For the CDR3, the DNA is TGTGCCAGTAGATCAAGGGGAAAGGGGGACAATGAGCAGTTCTTC.

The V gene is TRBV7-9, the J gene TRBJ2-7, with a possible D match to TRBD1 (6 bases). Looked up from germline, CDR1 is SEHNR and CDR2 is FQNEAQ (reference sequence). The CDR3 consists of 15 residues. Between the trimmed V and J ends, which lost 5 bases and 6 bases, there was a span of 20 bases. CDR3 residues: CASSPGLGAGAEQYF. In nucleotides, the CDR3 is TGTGCCAGCAGCCCGGGATTAGGAGCAGGGGCCGAGCAGTACTTC.

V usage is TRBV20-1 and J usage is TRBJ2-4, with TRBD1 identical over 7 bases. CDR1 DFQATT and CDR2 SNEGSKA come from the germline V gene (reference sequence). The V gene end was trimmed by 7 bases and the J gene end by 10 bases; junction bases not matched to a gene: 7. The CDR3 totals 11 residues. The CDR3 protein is CSGETGLIQYF. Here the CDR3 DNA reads TGCAGTGGGGAGACAGGGTTAATTCAGTACTTC.

For the CDR3, the DNA is TGTGCCAGCAGTGAAGCGGGACTCAGGGAGCAGTACTTC. Its translation is CASSEAGLREQYF. This rearrangement joins TRBV25-1 to TRBJ2-7, with D possibly matching TRBD2 (6 bases). The CDR3 covers 13 residues. The ends were cut back, 2 bases at V and 7 bases at J, with 12 bases in the middle. Germline CDR1 reads MGHDK; CDR2 reads SYGVNS.

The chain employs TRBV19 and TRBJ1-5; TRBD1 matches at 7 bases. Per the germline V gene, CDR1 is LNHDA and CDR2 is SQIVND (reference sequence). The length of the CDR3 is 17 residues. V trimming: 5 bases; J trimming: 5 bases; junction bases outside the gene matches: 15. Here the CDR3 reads CASSSERGTAVYQPQHF. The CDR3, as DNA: TGTGCCAGTAGTTCCGAACGTGGGACAGCCGTCTATCAGCCCCAGCATTTT.

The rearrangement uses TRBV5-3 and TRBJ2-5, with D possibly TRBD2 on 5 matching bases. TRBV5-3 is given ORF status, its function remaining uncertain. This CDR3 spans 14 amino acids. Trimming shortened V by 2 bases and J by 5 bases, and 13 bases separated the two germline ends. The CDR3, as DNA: TGTGCCAGAAGCTTCGCTGGTAGGGAGGAGACCCAGTACTTC. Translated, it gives CARSFAGREETQYF.

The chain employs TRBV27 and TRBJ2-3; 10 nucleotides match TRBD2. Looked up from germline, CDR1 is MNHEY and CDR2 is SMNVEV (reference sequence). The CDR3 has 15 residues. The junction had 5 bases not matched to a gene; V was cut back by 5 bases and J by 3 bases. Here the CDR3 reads CASSAGTSETDTQYF. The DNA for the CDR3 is TGTGCCAGCAGTGCCGGGACTAGCGAAACAGATACGCAGTATTTT.

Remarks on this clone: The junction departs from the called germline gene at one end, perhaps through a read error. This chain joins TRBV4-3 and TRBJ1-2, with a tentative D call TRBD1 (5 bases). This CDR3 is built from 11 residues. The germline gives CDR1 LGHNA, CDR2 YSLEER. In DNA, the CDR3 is TGCGCCAGCAGCCAACAGGGTCCGCTGGCCTTC. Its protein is CASSQQGPLAF.

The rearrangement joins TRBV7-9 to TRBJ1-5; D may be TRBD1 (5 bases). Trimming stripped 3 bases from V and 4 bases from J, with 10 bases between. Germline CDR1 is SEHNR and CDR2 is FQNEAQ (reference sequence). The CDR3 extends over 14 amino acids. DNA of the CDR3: TGTGCCAGCAGCTTTAGCGGGGCAAATCAGCCCCAGCATTTT. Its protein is CASSFSGANQPQHF.

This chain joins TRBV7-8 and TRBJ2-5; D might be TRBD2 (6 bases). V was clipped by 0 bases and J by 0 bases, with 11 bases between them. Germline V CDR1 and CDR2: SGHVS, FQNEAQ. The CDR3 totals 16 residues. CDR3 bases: TGTGCCAGCAGCTTAGCTGGGGAGGCCGACCAAGAGACCCAGTACTTC. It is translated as CASSLAGEADQETQYF.

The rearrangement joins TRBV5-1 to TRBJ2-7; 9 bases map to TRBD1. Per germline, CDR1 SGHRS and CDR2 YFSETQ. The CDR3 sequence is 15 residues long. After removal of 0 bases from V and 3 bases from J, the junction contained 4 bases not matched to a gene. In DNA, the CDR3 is TGCGCCAGCAGCTTGGCACAGGGGGCTGGCTACGAGCAGTACTTC. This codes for CASSLAQGAGYEQYF.

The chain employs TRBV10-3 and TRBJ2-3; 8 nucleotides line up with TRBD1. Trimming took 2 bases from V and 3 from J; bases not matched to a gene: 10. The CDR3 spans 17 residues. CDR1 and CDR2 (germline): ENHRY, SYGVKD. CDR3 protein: CAISEGLGQGMTDTQYF. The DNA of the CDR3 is TGTGCCATCAGTGAGGGTCTCGGACAGGGAATGACAGATACGCAGTATTTT.

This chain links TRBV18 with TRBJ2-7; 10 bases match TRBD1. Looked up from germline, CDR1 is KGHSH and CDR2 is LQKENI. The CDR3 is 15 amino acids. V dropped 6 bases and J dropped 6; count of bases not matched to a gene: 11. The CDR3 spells CASSPGTGAKGEQYF. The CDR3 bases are TGTGCCAGCTCCCCCGGGACAGGGGCCAAGGGCGAGCAGTACTTC.

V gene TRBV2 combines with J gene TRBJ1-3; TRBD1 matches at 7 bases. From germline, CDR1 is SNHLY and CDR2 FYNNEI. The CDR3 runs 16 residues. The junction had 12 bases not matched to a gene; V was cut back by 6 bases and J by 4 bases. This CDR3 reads CASRKGVETGGNTIYF. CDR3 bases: TGTGCCAGCAGAAAAGGGGTAGAGACAGGGGGAAACACCATATATTTT.

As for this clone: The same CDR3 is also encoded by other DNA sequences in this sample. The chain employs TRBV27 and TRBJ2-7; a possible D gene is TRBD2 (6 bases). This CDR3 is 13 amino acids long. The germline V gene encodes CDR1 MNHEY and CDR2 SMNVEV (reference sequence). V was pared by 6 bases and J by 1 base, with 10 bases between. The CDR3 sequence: CASSPGLSYEQYF. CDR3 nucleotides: TGTGCCAGCAGCCCGGGACTTTCCTACGAGCAGTACTTC.

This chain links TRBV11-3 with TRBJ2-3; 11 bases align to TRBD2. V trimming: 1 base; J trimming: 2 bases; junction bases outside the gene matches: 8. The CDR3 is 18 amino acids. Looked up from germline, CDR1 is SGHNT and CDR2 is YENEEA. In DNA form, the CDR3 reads TGTGCCAGCAGCTTAGGGTCAACTAGCGGGGGAAACACAGATACGCAGTATTTT. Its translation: CASSLGSTSGGNTDTQYF.

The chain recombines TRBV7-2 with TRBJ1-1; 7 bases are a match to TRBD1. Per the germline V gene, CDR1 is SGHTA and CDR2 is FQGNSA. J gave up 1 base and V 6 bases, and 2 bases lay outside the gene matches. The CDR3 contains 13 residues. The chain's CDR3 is CASRRQGNTEAFF. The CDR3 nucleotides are TGTGCCAGCAGAAGACAGGGGAACACTGAAGCTTTCTTT.

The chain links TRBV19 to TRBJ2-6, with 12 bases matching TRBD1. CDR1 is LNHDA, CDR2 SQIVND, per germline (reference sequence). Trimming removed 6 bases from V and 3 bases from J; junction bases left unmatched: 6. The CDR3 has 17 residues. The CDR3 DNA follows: TGTGCCAGTAGCATCCGGGACAGGGGGCTTGGGGCCAACGTCCTGACTTTC. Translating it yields CASSIRDRGLGANVLTF.

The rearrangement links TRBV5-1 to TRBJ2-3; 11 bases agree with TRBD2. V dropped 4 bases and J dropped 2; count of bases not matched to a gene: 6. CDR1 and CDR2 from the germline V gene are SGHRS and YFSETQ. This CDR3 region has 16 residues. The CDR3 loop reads CASSKGTSGLTDTQYF. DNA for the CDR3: TGCGCCAGCAGCAAAGGGACTAGCGGTCTCACAGATACGCAGTATTTT. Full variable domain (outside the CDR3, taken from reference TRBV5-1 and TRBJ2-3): KAGVTQTPRYLIKTRGQQVTLSCSPISGHRSVSWYQQTPGQGLQFLFEYFSETQRNKGNFPGRFSGRQFSNSRSEMNVSTLELGDSALYLCASSKGTSGLTDTQYFGPGTRLTVL.

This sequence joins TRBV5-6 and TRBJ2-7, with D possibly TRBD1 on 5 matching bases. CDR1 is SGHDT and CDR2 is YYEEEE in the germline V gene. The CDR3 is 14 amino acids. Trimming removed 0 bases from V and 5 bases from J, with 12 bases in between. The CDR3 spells CASSLAAGLDEQYF. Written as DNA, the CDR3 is TGTGCCAGCAGCTTGGCGGCAGGGCTGGACGAGCAGTACTTC.

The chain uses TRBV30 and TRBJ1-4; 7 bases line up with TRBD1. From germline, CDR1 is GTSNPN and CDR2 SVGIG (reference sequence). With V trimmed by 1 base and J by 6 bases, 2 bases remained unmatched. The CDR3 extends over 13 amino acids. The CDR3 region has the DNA TGTGCCTGGAGTGGAGGGACAGATGAAAAACTGTTTTTT. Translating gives CAWSGGTDEKLFF.

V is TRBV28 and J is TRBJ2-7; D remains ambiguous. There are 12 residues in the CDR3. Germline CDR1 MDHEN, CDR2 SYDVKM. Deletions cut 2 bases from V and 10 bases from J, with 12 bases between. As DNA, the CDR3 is TGTGCCAGCAGTTTAGCGATGACAAATCAGTACTTC. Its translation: CASSLAMTNQYF.

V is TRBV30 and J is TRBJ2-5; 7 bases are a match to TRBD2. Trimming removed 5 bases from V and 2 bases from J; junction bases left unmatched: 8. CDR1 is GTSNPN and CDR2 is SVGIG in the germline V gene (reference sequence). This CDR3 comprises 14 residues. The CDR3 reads CAWAWGGGQETQYF. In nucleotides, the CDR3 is TGTGCCTGGGCCTGGGGCGGGGGACAAGAGACCCAGTACTTC.

The CDR3 here is CASSEAMGLAVRLFF. The CDR3 coding sequence is TGTGCCAGCAGTGAAGCAATGGGACTAGCGGTTCGTTTGTTCTTC. The J gene is TRBJ2-1, the V gene TRBV2, with TRBD2 matching over 11 bases. The CDR3 runs 15 residues. Germline CDR1 SNHLY, CDR2 FYNNEI. V was clipped by 0 bases and J by 15 bases; unmatched bases: 10.

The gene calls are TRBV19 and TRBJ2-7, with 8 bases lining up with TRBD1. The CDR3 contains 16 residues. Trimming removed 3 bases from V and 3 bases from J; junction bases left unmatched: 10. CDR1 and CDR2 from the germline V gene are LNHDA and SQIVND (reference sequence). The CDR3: CASSMRQGPPDYEQYF. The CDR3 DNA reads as TGTGCCAGTAGTATGAGACAGGGGCCCCCCGACTACGAGCAGTACTTC.

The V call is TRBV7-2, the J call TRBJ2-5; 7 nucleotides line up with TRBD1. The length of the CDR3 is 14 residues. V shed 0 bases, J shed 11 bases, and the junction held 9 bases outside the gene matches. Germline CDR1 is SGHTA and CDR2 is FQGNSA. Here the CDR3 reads CASSLATGVGKQYF. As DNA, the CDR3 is TGTGCCAGCAGCTTAGCCACAGGGGTCGGGAAGCAGTACTTC.

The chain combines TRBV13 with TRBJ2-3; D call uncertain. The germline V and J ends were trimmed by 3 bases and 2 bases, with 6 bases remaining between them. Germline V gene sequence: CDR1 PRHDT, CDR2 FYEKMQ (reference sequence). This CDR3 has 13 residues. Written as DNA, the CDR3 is TGTGCCAGCAGCTTTTTTATCACAGATACGCAGTATTTT. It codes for CASSFFITDTQYF.

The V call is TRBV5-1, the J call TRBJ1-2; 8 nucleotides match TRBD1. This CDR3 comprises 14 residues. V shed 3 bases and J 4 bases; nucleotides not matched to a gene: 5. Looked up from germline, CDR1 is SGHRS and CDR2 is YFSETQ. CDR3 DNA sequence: TGCGCCAGCAGCTCTTCAGGGGGCGGCTATGGCTACACCTTC. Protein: CASSSSGGGYGYTF.

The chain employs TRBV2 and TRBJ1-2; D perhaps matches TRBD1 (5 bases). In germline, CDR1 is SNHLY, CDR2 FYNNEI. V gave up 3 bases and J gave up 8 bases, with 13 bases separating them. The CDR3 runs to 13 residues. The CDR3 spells CASSDDRPEGYTF. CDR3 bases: TGTGCCAGCAGTGATGACAGACCCGAGGGCTACACCTTC. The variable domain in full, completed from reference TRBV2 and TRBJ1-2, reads EPEVTQTPSHQVTQMGQEVILRCVPISNHLYFYWYRQILGQKVEFLVSFYNNEISEKSEIFDDQFSVERPDGSNFTLKIRSTKLEDSAMYFCASSDDRPEGYTFGSGTRLTVV.

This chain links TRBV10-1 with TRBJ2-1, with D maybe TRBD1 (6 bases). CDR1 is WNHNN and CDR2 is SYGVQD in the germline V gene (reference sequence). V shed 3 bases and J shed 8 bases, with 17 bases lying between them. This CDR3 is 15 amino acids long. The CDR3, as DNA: TGCGCCAGCAGTGAACAGCTAGGGGGTGGGGATGAGCAGTTCTTC. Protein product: CASSEQLGGGDEQFF.

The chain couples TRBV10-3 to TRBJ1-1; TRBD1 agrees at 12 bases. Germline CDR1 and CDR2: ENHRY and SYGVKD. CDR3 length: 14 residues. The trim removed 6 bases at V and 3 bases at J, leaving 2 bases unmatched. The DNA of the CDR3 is TGTGCCATCAGGGGACAGGGGGCCCACACTGAAGCTTTCTTT. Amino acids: CAIRGQGAHTEAFF.

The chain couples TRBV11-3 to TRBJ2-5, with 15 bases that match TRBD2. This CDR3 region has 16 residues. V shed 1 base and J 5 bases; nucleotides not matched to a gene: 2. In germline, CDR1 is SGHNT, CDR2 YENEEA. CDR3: CASSLGTSGGAETQYF. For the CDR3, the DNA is TGTGCCAGCAGCTTAGGGACTAGCGGGGGGGCTGAGACCCAGTACTTC.